This TCR beta chain was profiled in a study of T cells in women clearing cervical HPV infection. About the study: Blood came at first lesion visit for cases, post-clearance for controls.

The method was immunoSEQ multiplex PCR; TCRdb's version includes in-frame clones alone and lacks a portion of them. The sample features approximately 34,000 clones, with less than 7% in its top ten. This TCR was recovered from a woman between 18 and 69 years old with a cervical HPV16 infection that either progressed to CIN3+ or cleared (not recorded which). The sample consisted of blood buffy coat.

The DNA read from the CDR3 is TGTGCCAGCAGGGTAGCGGGGGCCCCAGGGGAG. Protein: CASRVAGAPGE. The CDR3 in full is CASRVAGAPGELFF. V gene TRBV7-2 combines with J gene TRBJ2-2; TRBD2 agrees at 9 bases. With the read ending 3 residues before the CDR3 end, the germline J gene is used to fill in that end. V lost 6 bases and J lost 8; bases outside the gene matches: 7. This CDR3 is 14 amino acids long. Germline CDR1 reads SGHTA; CDR2 reads FQGNSA.